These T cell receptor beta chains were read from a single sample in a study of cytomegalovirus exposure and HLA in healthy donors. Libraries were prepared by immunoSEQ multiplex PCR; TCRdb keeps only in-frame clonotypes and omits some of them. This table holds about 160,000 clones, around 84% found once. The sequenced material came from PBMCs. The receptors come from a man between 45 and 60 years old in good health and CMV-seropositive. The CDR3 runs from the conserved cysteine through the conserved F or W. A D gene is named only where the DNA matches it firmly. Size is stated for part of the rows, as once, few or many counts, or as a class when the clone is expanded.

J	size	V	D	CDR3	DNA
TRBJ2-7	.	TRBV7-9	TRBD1	CASSSGQGTYEQYF	TGTGCCAGCAGCTCGGGACAGGGTACCTACGAGCAGTACTTC
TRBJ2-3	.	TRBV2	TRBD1	CASNGQGLSTDTQYF	TGTGCCAGCAACGGACAGGGCCTAAGCACAGATACGCAGTATTTT
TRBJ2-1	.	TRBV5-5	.	CASSNWAGSYNEQFF	TGTGCCAGCAGCAATTGGGCAGGCTCCTACAATGAGCAGTTCTTC
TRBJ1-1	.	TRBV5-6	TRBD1	CASSPKTGVPTEAFF	TGTGCCAGCAGCCCGAAAACAGGGGTCCCGACTGAAGCTTTCTTT
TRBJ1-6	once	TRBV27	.	CASSFWASRYNSPLHF	TGTGCCAGCAGTTTTTGGGCCTCCCGATATAATTCACCCCTCCACTTT
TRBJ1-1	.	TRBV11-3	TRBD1	CASSRQGVAGGTEAFF	TGTGCCAGCAGCAGACAGGGCGTGGCAGGAGGGACTGAAGCTTTCTTT
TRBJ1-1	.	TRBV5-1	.	CASRFYINTEAFF	TGCGCCAGCAGGTTTTACATAAACACTGAAGCTTTCTTT
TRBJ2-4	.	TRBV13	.	CASSLTGLAKNIQYF	TGTGCCAGCAGCTTAACGGGACTAGCCAAAAACATTCAGTACTTC
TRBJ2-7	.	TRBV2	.	CASRYDRRGYEQYF	TGTGCCAGCAGGTACGACAGGCGAGGCTACGAGCAGTACTTC
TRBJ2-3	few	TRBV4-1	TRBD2	CASSQDGGRGGTDTQYF	TGCGCCAGCAGCCAAGATGGCGGGAGAGGCGGTACAGATACGCAGTATTTT
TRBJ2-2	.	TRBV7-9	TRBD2	CASSLALAGGNTGELFF	TGTGCCAGCAGCTTGGCTCTGGCGGGGGGAAACACCGGGGAGCTGTTTTTT
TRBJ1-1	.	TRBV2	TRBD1	CASSDDQGAGTEAFF	TGTGCCAGCAGTGACGACCAGGGGGCTGGCACTGAAGCTTTCTTT
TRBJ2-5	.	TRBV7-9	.	CASSLEGSRGSQYF	TGTGCCAGCAGCTTAGAGGGGTCTAGGGGGAGCCAGTACTTC
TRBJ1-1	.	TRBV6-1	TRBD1	CASSEIRGRRFEAFF	TGTGCCAGCAGTGAAATAAGGGGGCGCCGCTTTGAAGCTTTCTTT